This passage covers 29 T cell receptor beta chains from one sample sequenced in a study of cytomegalovirus exposure and HLA in healthy donors. The assay was immunoSEQ multiplex PCR, and TCRdb's table has in-frame clones only and misses some. The sample yields under 110,000 clones, less than 90% seen once. Sequencing was done on a sample of PBMCs. The receptors shown here come from a woman aged 18-30 years in good health and CMV-seropositive.

The V call is TRBV7-8, the J call TRBJ1-5; TRBD1 matches 10 bases. CDR1 SGHVS and CDR2 FQNEAQ come from the germline V gene. CDR3 length: 16 amino acids. J lost 1 base, V lost 5 bases, and 5 bases had no gene match. CDR3 sequence: CASSGQGEGSNQPQHF. CDR3 in DNA: TGTGCCAGCAGCGGACAGGGGGAAGGGAGCAATCAGCCCCAGCATTTT.

The chain employs TRBV5-4 and TRBJ1-2; 9 bases fit TRBD1. The CDR3 extends over 15 amino acids. CDR1 and CDR2 (germline): SGHNT, YYREEE (reference sequence). The V gene end was trimmed by 8 bases and the J gene end by 1 base; junction bases not matched to a gene: 9. The CDR3 DNA reads TGTGCCAGTAGGGGTGGGGACAGGGATAACTATGGCTACACCTTC. Translating it yields CASRGGDRDNYGYTF.

The chain carries TRBV28 and TRBJ1-2; D may be TRBD1 (6 bases). CDR3 length: 13 residues. The V and J ends lost 5 bases and 8 bases respectively, with 15 bases between them. The germline V gene encodes CDR1 MDHEN and CDR2 SYDVKM. The CDR3 coding sequence is TGTGCCAGCAGTCAAGCCACAAGGGGGGGCTACACCTTC. It is translated as CASSQATRGGYTF.

The genes are TRBV19 and TRBJ1-2; D is unclear. Trimming left V 3 bases short and J 10 bases short, with 15 bases between. This CDR3 comprises 13 residues. Per germline, CDR1 LNHDA and CDR2 SQIVND (reference sequence). For the CDR3, the DNA is TGTGCCAGTAGTATGCGAGGAAAGAACTTCTACACCTTC. Its translation is CASSMRGKNFYTF.

V and J are TRBV19 and TRBJ2-5, with D uncertain. The V gene's germline CDR1 is LNHDA and CDR2 SQIVND (reference sequence). This CDR3 spans 14 amino acids. V was cut by 6 bases and J by 4 bases, with 15 bases left in between. The CDR3 here is CASREKRHSETQYF. In DNA, the CDR3 is TGTGCCAGTAGGGAAAAGAGACACTCAGAGACCCAGTACTTC. Using reference TRBV19 and TRBJ2-5 for the parts outside the CDR3, the full variable domain is DGGITQSPKYLFRKEGQNVTLSCEQNLNHDAMYWYRQDPGQGLRLIYYSQIVNDFQKGDIAEGYSVSREKKESFPLTVTSAQKNPTAFYLCASREKRHSETQYFGPGTRLLVL.

The V gene is TRBV9, the J gene TRBJ2-3; 8 bases agree with TRBD2. After removal of 0 bases from V and 1 base from J, the junction contained 16 bases not matched to a gene. This CDR3 is 20 amino acids long. Germline CDR1 and CDR2: SGDLS and YYNGEE. In DNA form, the CDR3 reads TGTGCCAGCAGCGTAGCGGGTTCTGGGGTTGGCGGGGGGCGCACAGATACGCAGTATTTT. The encoded protein is CASSVAGSGVGGGRTDTQYF. Combining the CDR3 with reference TRBV9 and TRBJ2-3 gives the whole variable domain DSGVTQTPKHLITATGQRVTLRCSPRSGDLSVYWYQQSLDQGLQFLIQYYNGEERAKGNILERFSAQQFPDLHSELNLSSLELGDSALYFCASSVAGSGVGGGRTDTQYFGPGTRLTVL.

This chain connects TRBV7-2 to TRBJ1-5, with TRBD1 identical over 8 bases. J gave up 7 bases and V 4 bases, and 3 bases lay outside the gene matches. The CDR3 has 13 amino acids. Germline V gene lookup returns CDR1 SGHTA and CDR2 FQGNSA. As DNA, the CDR3 is TGTGCCAGCAGCTCCCAGGGGGCACAGCCCCAGCATTTT. As protein: CASSSQGAQPQHF.

The chain carries TRBV10-2 and TRBJ2-2, with 8 bases lining up with TRBD1. The length of the CDR3 is 13 residues. V lost 7 bases to trimming and J lost 7 bases; unmatched junction nucleotides: 5. Germline loops: CDR1 WSHSY, CDR2 SAAADI. CDR3 nucleotides: TGCGCCAGCAACACAGGGGGTTTCGGGGAGCTGTTTTTT. As protein: CASNTGGFGELFF.

The chain carries TRBV6-1 and TRBJ1-1; no reliable D call. Trimming removed 3 bases at V and 4 bases at J, with 6 bases between. The CDR3 has 12 residues. In germline, CDR1 is MNHNS, CDR2 SASEGT. The CDR3 nucleotides are TGTGCCAGCAGTGACCCAGGCACTGAAGCTTTCTTT. Translating gives CASSDPGTEAFF.

This chain connects TRBV20-1 to TRBJ2-7; the D is unclear. Trimming shortened V by 0 bases and J by 5 bases, and 5 bases separated the two germline ends. The CDR3 is 11 amino acids. Germline-derived CDR1 and CDR2 are DFQATT and SNEGSKA (reference sequence). The CDR3 loop is CSARDLNEQYF. The CDR3 nucleotides are TGCAGTGCTAGAGATTTAAACGAGCAGTACTTC.

The rearrangement joins TRBV15 to TRBJ2-7; 7 bases are shared with TRBD2. Per germline, CDR1 LNHNV and CDR2 YYDKDF (reference sequence). The ends lost 0 bases at V and 6 bases at J; junction bases unmatched: 5. The CDR3 length is 14 residues. The CDR3: CATSRDRGGPEQYF. The CDR3, as DNA: TGTGCCACCAGCAGAGATCGCGGGGGACCCGAGCAGTACTTC.

This chain joins TRBV27 and TRBJ2-5; 10 bases align to TRBD1. V dropped 6 bases and J dropped 4; count of bases not matched to a gene: 8. Germline V gene sequence: CDR1 MNHEY, CDR2 SMNVEV (reference sequence). There are 15 residues in the CDR3. In nucleotides, the CDR3 is TGTGCCAGCAGCAGCCACCGGGACAGGGGAGAGACCCAGTACTTC. It codes for CASSSHRDRGETQYF.

This clone turned up a few times. The CDR3: CASSLRAGASNQPQHF. The CDR3 DNA reads as TGTGCCAGCAGCTTGCGGGCGGGGGCGAGCAATCAGCCCCAGCATTTT. V gene TRBV5-6 combines with J gene TRBJ1-5, with D maybe TRBD1 (6 bases). Germline-derived CDR1 and CDR2 are SGHDT and YYEEEE. V shed 1 base and J shed 1 base, with 12 bases lying between them. CDR3 length: 16 amino acids.

The chain is built from TRBV28 and TRBJ1-2; D is perhaps TRBD1 (6 bases). CDR3 length: 12 amino acids. The germline V gene encodes CDR1 MDHEN and CDR2 SYDVKM. The ends were cut back, 6 bases at V and 4 bases at J, with 9 bases in the middle. The CDR3 DNA reads as TGTGCCAGCAGAAAGGGGGTCTATGGCTACACCTTC. Encoded protein: CASRKGVYGYTF.

The chain combines TRBV25-1 with TRBJ1-4, with D unresolved. This CDR3 is built from 14 residues. Germline CDR1 reads MGHDK; CDR2 reads SYGVNS. The V and J ends lost 1 base and 6 bases respectively, with 9 bases between them. The CDR3 region is CASSESFGDEKLFF. The CDR3 nucleotides read TGTGCCAGCAGTGAATCTTTCGGGGATGAAAAACTGTTTTTT.

The V and J genes are TRBV5-4 and TRBJ1-2, with 8 bases that match TRBD1. From germline, CDR1 is SGHNT and CDR2 YYREEE (reference sequence). The CDR3 has 15 amino acids. With V trimmed by 4 bases and J by 2 bases, 7 bases remained unmatched. The CDR3 DNA reads as TGTGCCAGCAGCACTGGACAGGGATCCAACTATGGCTACACCTTC. Its protein product is CASSTGQGSNYGYTF.

This chain links TRBV6-1 with TRBJ2-5; D is unclear. V lost 4 bases and J lost 5, with 14 bases in between. The CDR3 length is 14 residues. Germline V gene lookup returns CDR1 MNHNS and CDR2 SASEGT. CDR3 nucleotide sequence: TGTGCCAGCAGTGCCCATCGTGAGATTGAGACCCAGTACTTC. This sequence encodes CASSAHREIETQYF.

This chain connects TRBV10-3 to TRBJ1-2; D is uncertain. V was clipped by 0 bases and J by 4 bases, with 9 bases between them. This CDR3 has 14 amino acids. CDR1 and CDR2 from the germline V gene are ENHRY and SYGVKD. Here the CDR3 DNA reads TGTGCCATCAGTGAGTCGGAGTTCCTCTATGGCTACACCTTC. This sequence encodes CAISESEFLYGYTF.

V usage is TRBV4-2 and J usage is TRBJ1-2; D is ambiguous. CDR3 length equals 15 residues. The V gene lost 3 bases and the J gene lost 4 bases, with 15 bases spanning the gap. Looked up from germline, CDR1 is LGHNA and CDR2 is YNFKEQ. The CDR3 nucleotides are TGTGCCAGCAGCCACCCGGGTTTGGGTGGCTATGGCTACACCTTC. Residues: CASSHPGLGGYGYTF.

The gene calls are TRBV9 and TRBJ2-5, with D maybe TRBD2 (8 bases). This CDR3 has 15 residues. CDR1 SGDLS and CDR2 YYNGEE come from the germline V gene. Trimming took off 3 bases at V and 2 bases at J, with 14 bases between the two ends. The CDR3 reads CASSEGGGRQETQYF. The CDR3 nucleotides are TGTGCCAGCAGCGAAGGGGGCGGGAGGCAAGAGACCCAGTACTTC.

This chain links TRBV7-8 with TRBJ2-5; possible D gene TRBD2, 5 bases. V was shortened by 2 bases and J by 5 bases, with 9 bases between the two germline ends. Germline V gene data show CDR1 as SGHVS and CDR2 as FQNEAQ. This CDR3 has 13 residues. Here the CDR3 reads CASSLPRGETQYF. Written as DNA, the CDR3 is TGTGCCAGCAGCTTACCCCGCGGGGAGACCCAGTACTTC.

V and J are TRBV1 and TRBJ1-1; TRBD1, the table's D call, was not compared with the DNA. TRBV1 is a known pseudogene. The CDR3 is 14 amino acids. The CDR3 bases are TGCACCAGCAGTGGACAGATAATGAACACTGAAGCTTTCTTT. This codes for CTSSGQIMNTEAFF.

The V and J genes are TRBV4-1 and TRBJ2-1; the D gene is possibly TRBD2 (5 bases). Trimming left V 0 bases short and J 1 base short, with 7 bases between. The germline V gene has CDR1 MGHRA and CDR2 YSYEKL. This CDR3 has 15 amino acids. CDR3 sequence (DNA): TGCGCCAGCAGCCAAGACCGGGAATCCTACAATGAGCAGTTCTTC. Residues: CASSQDRESYNEQFF.

This chain joins TRBV19 and TRBJ1-2; no definite D call. The CDR3 has 14 residues. Germline assignment: CDR1 LNHDA and CDR2 SQIVND (reference sequence). V lost 1 base, J lost 5 bases, and 11 bases lay in between. CDR3: CASSIGSGRYGYTF. DNA of the CDR3: TGTGCCAGTAGTATAGGATCCGGGAGATATGGCTACACCTTC.

Written as DNA, the CDR3 is TGTGCCAGCAGCGGGACAGGGACCTACGAGCAGTACTTC. Its protein product is CASSGTGTYEQYF. This chain connects TRBV5-4 to TRBJ2-7; 9 nucleotides agree with TRBD1. Per germline, CDR1 SGHNT and CDR2 YYREEE (reference sequence). The CDR3 extends over 13 amino acids. Losses at the gene ends were 4 bases for V and 2 bases for J; bases not matched to a gene: 1.

The CDR3 DNA reads TGTGCCAGCAGCCTCAGGGCAGGGGGTATTCCGGAAGCTTTCTTT. This gives the protein CASSLRAGGIPEAFF. The chain recombines TRBV28 with TRBJ1-1, with 7 positions matching TRBD1. V dropped 6 bases and J dropped 8; count of bases not matched to a gene: 15. Germline values: CDR1 MDHEN, CDR2 SYDVKM. This CDR3 has 15 amino acids.

The chain is built from TRBV5-6 and TRBJ2-7; 10 bases match TRBD2. From germline, CDR1 is SGHDT and CDR2 YYEEEE. The CDR3 sequence is 16 residues long. With 6 bases clipped from V and 7 bases from J, the junction kept 16 bases outside the gene matches. In DNA, the CDR3 is TGTGCCAGCACCCTAGCCCCCAGCGGGGGGGCGCGGGAGCAGTACTTC. Translation gives CASTLAPSGGAREQYF.

To note about this clone: Within the sample, other DNA sequences also encode this same CDR3. The CDR3 sequence: CASSTGQGAGNTIYF. CDR3 bases: TGTGCCAGCAGCACCGGACAGGGAGCTGGAAACACCATATATTTT. The chain has TRBV7-9 and TRBJ1-3; 8 bases fit TRBD1. This CDR3 has 15 residues. The V gene end was trimmed by 5 bases and the J gene end by 2 bases; junction bases not matched to a gene: 5. Germline CDR1 and CDR2: SEHNR and FQNEAQ (reference sequence).

The chain uses TRBV28 and TRBJ2-2; 8 nucleotides align to TRBD1. The J segment lost 3 bases and the V segment lost 6 bases, leaving 3 bases of the junction unmatched. Germline V gene lookup returns CDR1 MDHEN and CDR2 SYDVKM. This CDR3 is 14 amino acids long. CDR3 nucleotides: TGTGCCAGCAGCCGACAGGGGTACACCGGGGAGCTGTTTTTT. Translating gives CASSRQGYTGELFF. The full variable domain, in which reference TRBV28 and TRBJ2-2 provide the parts outside the CDR3, is DVKVTQSSRYLVKRTGEKVFLECVQDMDHENMFWYRQDPGLGLRLIYFSYDVKMKEKGDIPEGYSVSREKKERFSLILESASTNQTSMYLCASSRQGYTGELFFGEGSRLTVL.